The 10 T cell receptor beta chains below come from one sample, sequenced in a study of metastatic and nonmetastatic thyroid tumors. TCRdb reprocessed the PCR reads using MiXCR. The top ten clones hold around 3% of a sample with fewer than 25,000 clones, more than 20% of them seen once. Nobody among the patients had been given any treatment before thyroid surgery. Sequencing was carried out using blood. The receptors stem from a male donor with papillary thyroid cancer or a benign thyroid nodule (not recorded which). Some clones in this sample may be carry-over from other donors' samples.

This clone was counted only a few times. The chain employs TRBV28 and TRBJ2-7; D might be TRBD1 (6 bases). The V end lost 6 bases, the J end lost 3 bases, and 18 bases lay between the germline ends. CDR3 length: 15 residues. The germline V gene encodes CDR1 MDHEN and CDR2 SYDVKM. The CDR3 nucleotides are TGTGCCAGCAGACTTACAGGGCTAAAAGTCTACGAGCAGTACTTC. This sequence encodes CASRLTGLKVYEQYF.

Comments on this clone: The same CDR3 is also encoded by other DNA sequences in this sample. The chain couples TRBV15 to TRBJ2-3; D not certain. The V end lost 0 bases, the J end lost 1 base, and 8 bases lay between the germline ends. In germline, CDR1 is LNHNV, CDR2 YYDKDF (reference sequence). This CDR3 contains 15 residues. The CDR3 loop reads CATSREWGGTDTQYF. Written as DNA, the CDR3 is TGTGCCACCAGCAGAGAATGGGGTGGCACAGATACGCAGTATTTT.

This clone was seen many times. J is TRBJ2-4 and V is TRBV19, with D maybe TRBD2 (6 bases). CDR3 length: 14 amino acids. The germline V gene has CDR1 LNHDA and CDR2 SQIVND (reference sequence). The germline V and J ends were trimmed by 5 bases and 8 bases, with 16 bases remaining between them. The CDR3 DNA follows: TGTGCCAGTAGTCCAAACACCGGCGGGGACATTCAGTACTTC. Translated, it gives CASSPNTGGDIQYF.

This clone came up a few times. DNA for the CDR3: TGCGCCAGCAGCCAAGATGGCCTCCCGCGCAATGAGCAGTTCTTC. Its translation is CASSQDGLPRNEQFF. The chain carries TRBV4-3 and TRBJ2-1; D is undetermined. This CDR3 has 15 amino acids. In germline, CDR1 is LGHNA, CDR2 YSLEER. The V gene lost 0 bases and the J gene lost 6 bases, with 12 bases spanning the gap.

This clone is classed as medium-sized. The chain employs TRBV6-2 or TRBV6-3 and TRBJ2-3, with D maybe TRBD1 (5 bases). The CDR3 contains 15 residues. Germline CDR1 reads MNHEY; CDR2 reads SVGEGT. V was clipped by 2 bases and J by 3 bases, with 12 bases between them. The CDR3 nucleotides read TGTGCCAGCAGTTACCAGGGCAGAACGACAGATACGCAGTATTTT. Its translation is CASSYQGRTTDTQYF.

This clone is labeled as medium-sized. This rearrangement joins TRBV20-1 to TRBJ2-1; the match to TRBD2 covers 10 bases. V dropped 5 bases and J dropped 6; count of bases not matched to a gene: 7. There are 14 residues in the CDR3. The germline V gene encodes CDR1 DFQATT and CDR2 SNEGSKA (reference sequence). The CDR3, as DNA: TGCAGTGCTCCCCCTCTAGCGGGGGCCAATGAGCAGTTCTTC. Translating it yields CSAPPLAGANEQFF.

By sample fraction, this clone is medium-sized. The chain combines TRBV5-1 with TRBJ1-1; D is possibly TRBD1 (6 bases). V was trimmed by 4 bases and J by 1 base, leaving 11 bases between them. This CDR3 comprises 14 residues. Looked up from germline, CDR1 is SGHRS and CDR2 is YFSETQ. CDR3 in amino acids: CASSEQGGNTEAFF. CDR3 coding DNA: TGCGCCAGCAGCGAACAGGGCGGGAACACTGAAGCTTTCTTT. Filled out from reference TRBV5-1 and TRBJ1-1, the complete variable domain reads KAGVTQTPRYLIKTRGQQVTLSCSPISGHRSVSWYQQTPGQGLQFLFEYFSETQRNKGNFPGRFSGRQFSNSRSEMNVSTLELGDSALYLCASSEQGGNTEAFFGQGTRLTVV.

V gene TRBV2 combines with J gene TRBJ2-3, with 9 bases matching TRBD2. J gave up 1 base and V 3 bases, and 8 bases lay outside the gene matches. This CDR3 contains 17 residues. CDR1 is SNHLY, CDR2 FYNNEI, per germline. The CDR3 DNA is TGTGCCAGCAGTGACGGACTAGCGTCGGTCGGCACAGATACGCAGTATTTT. It yields the protein CASSDGLASVGTDTQYF. The whole variable domain, filled in from reference TRBV2 and TRBJ2-3, reads EPEVTQTPSHQVTQMGQEVILRCVPISNHLYFYWYRQILGQKVEFLVSFYNNEISEKSEIFDDQFSVERPDGSNFTLKIRSTKLEDSAMYFCASSDGLASVGTDTQYFGPGTRLTVL.

This clone was found once. The chain carries TRBV5-6 and TRBJ1-3; D unclear. V lost 0 bases, J lost 0 bases, and 7 bases lay in between. The CDR3 sequence is 15 residues long. Looked up from germline, CDR1 is SGHDT and CDR2 is YYEEEE. CDR3 DNA sequence: TGTGCCAGCAGCTTGGAACGGACCTCTGGAAACACCATATATTTT. Its protein product is CASSLERTSGNTIYF.

By share, this clone ranks as medium-sized. This rearrangement joins TRBV5-8 to TRBJ1-5; a weak D match, TRBD1 (5 bases). The V and J ends lost 4 bases and 7 bases respectively, with 15 bases between them. Germline V CDR1 and CDR2: SGHTS, YDEGEE. This CDR3 is 14 amino acids long. The CDR3 region has the DNA TGTGCCAGCAGCCCGGGCCAGGGAGGGCAGCCCCAGCATTTT. Protein product: CASSPGQGGQPQHF.